This T cell receptor beta chain was sequenced for a study of STAT5B mutations in CD4+ large granular lymphocyte leukemia. Findings and caveats of the study: 25% of private leukemic clonotypes occurred rarely in other patients' non-leukemic repertoires. 8/27 top patient clones versus 2/35 control clones were TRBV06-family.

As for this clone: Its target is not known.

CDR3 length: 14 residues. Between the trimmed V and J ends, which lost 1 base and 1 base, there was a span of 5 bases. Germline V gene data show CDR1 as LNHDA and CDR2 as SQIVND (reference sequence). The table came from immunoSEQ multiplex PCR; TCRdb's copy has only in-frame clones and leaves some out. Among about 30,000 clones listed, roughly 84% were seen once. Material: CD4+ T cells from blood buffy coats. The V call is TRBV19, the J call TRBJ2-1, with D perhaps being TRBD1 or TRBD2 (5 bases each). The receptor comes from a human donor in good health. The CDR3 region has the DNA TGTGCCAGTAGTATAGGGGGGTCCTACAATGAGCAGTTCTTC. It translates to CASSIGGSYNEQFF.